This TCR beta chain was observed in a study of follicular helper T cells after annual influenza vaccination. Per the germline V gene, CDR1 is LNHDA and CDR2 is SQIVND (reference sequence). Germline trimming cut 2 bases from V and 4 bases from J; bases unmatched to any gene: 6. This CDR3 spans 16 amino acids. Study results and caveats: ICOS+CD38+ cTfh clonality tracked population frequency, and its change tracked circulating plasmablast change. Most later recoveries of Day 7 ICOS+CD38+ clones were ICOS-CD38- cTfh.

As to time point: 2015-2016 season, pre-vaccination. This clone has only a few counts. Its antigen is not identified. Assay used: immunoSEQ multiplex PCR; TCRdb lists only in-frame clones, some missing. This table has 2,000 to 2,500 clones, approximately 87% appearing once. Sequencing was performed on CXCR5- memory CD4+ T cells sorted from blood, taken on the day of influenza vaccination. This chain uses TRBV19 with TRBJ1-5; 9 bases match TRBD1. This clonotype was sampled from an adult who received the influenza vaccine. The CDR3 DNA reads as TGTGCCAGTAGTATACCGACAGGGGGACGGAATCAGCCCCAGCATTTT. It codes for CASSIPTGGRNQPQHF.